A selection of T cell receptor beta chains follows, all from one sample in a study of blood T cell repertoires in COVID-19. The table came from immunoSEQ multiplex PCR; TCRdb's copy has only in-frame clones and leaves some out. The data hold 160,000 or so clones, with approximately 87% observed a single time. The sequenced material came from peripheral blood. The receptors were sampled from a woman aged 70-85 years with COVID-19, enrolled during active disease. The CDR3 runs from the conserved cysteine through the conserved F or W. Fields, in order: V gene, CDR3 length, J gene, CDR3 protein.

V gene: TRBV3-1/TRBV3-2
CDR3 length: 14
J gene: TRBJ1-5
CDR3 protein: CASSPRTGSQPQHF

V gene: TRBV7-6
CDR3 length: 15
J gene: TRBJ1-6
CDR3 protein: CASSLGAGTNSPLHF

V gene: TRBV19
CDR3 length: 11
J gene: TRBJ1-3
CDR3 protein: CASPTRDTIYF

V gene: TRBV28
CDR3 length: 17
J gene: TRBJ2-2
CDR3 protein: CASSRTGTGRPTGELFF

V gene: TRBV15
CDR3 length: 16
J gene: TRBJ1-5
CDR3 protein: CATSARPGVGNQPQHF

V gene: TRBV29-1
CDR3 length: 13
J gene: TRBJ1-1
CDR3 protein: CSVALTGNTEAFF

V gene: TRBV5-4
CDR3 length: 20
J gene: TRBJ2-1
CDR3 protein: CASSPSGTSGGAGREHEQFF

V gene: TRBV19
CDR3 length: 16
J gene: TRBJ2-1
CDR3 protein: CASTPIGTSSYNEQFF

V gene: TRBV9
CDR3 length: 16
J gene: TRBJ1-1
CDR3 protein: CASSEPSGQLNTEAFF

V gene: TRBV3-1/TRBV3-2
CDR3 length: 15
J gene: TRBJ1-1
CDR3 protein: CASSLYSRANTEAFF

V gene: TRBV23-1
CDR3 length: 14
J gene: TRBJ1-5
CDR3 protein: CASSPPGTNQPQHF

V gene: TRBV9
CDR3 length: 15
J gene: TRBJ1-2
CDR3 protein: CASSSESATAWGYTF

V gene: TRBV19
CDR3 length: 19
J gene: TRBJ1-2
CDR3 protein: CASTPAQGGHREMYYGYTF

V gene: TRBV11-3
CDR3 length: 15
J gene: TRBJ2-5
CDR3 protein: CASSPSTGQQETQYF

V gene: TRBV28
CDR3 length: 15
J gene: TRBJ1-4
CDR3 protein: CASKTSGTVNEKLFF

V gene: TRBV5-5
CDR3 length: 15
J gene: TRBJ2-2
CDR3 protein: CASSLGPGSTGELFF

V gene: TRBV6-4
CDR3 length: 14
J gene: TRBJ2-7
CDR3 protein: CASPMGQGAYEQYF

V gene: TRBV28
CDR3 length: 15
J gene: TRBJ1-5
CDR3 protein: CASSLGTGGFQPQHF

V gene: TRBV5-1
CDR3 length: 13
J gene: TRBJ2-3
CDR3 protein: CASSSNAPDTQYF

V gene: TRBV11-3
CDR3 length: 15
J gene: TRBJ2-1
CDR3 protein: CASSASRGTYNEQFF

V gene: TRBV5-1
CDR3 length: 15
J gene: TRBJ2-3
CDR3 protein: CASSPLTGGTDTQYF

V gene: TRBV5-1
CDR3 length: 16
J gene: TRBJ1-5
CDR3 protein: CASSLGQGASNQPQHF